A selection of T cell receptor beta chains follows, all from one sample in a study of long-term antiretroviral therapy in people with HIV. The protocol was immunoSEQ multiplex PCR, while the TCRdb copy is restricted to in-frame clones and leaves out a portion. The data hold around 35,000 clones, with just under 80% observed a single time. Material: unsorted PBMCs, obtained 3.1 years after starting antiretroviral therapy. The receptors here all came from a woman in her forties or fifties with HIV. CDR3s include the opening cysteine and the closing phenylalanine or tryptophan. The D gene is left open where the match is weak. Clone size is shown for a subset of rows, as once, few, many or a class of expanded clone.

cdr3_nt: TGTGCCAGCAGCCAAGAAGAGGGCGGGAGTAAGAACACCGGGGAGCTGTTTTTT
cdr3_aa: CASSQEEGGSKNTGELFF
j_call: TRBJ2-2
v_call: TRBV4-2
d_call: TRBD2
clone_size: NA

cdr3_nt: TGTGCCAGCAGTTACTCTGGGACAGGGTGGGAGCAGTACTTC
cdr3_aa: CASSYSGTGWEQYF
j_call: TRBJ2-7
v_call: TRBV6-5
d_call: TRBD1
clone_size: NA

cdr3_nt: TGTGCCAGCAGTTCAACAGGGGGATACACCATATATTTT
cdr3_aa: CASSSTGGYTIYF
j_call: TRBJ1-3
v_call: TRBV6-5
d_call: TRBD1
clone_size: NA

cdr3_nt: TGTGCCAGCAGCTTCGATGACTACGAGCAGTACTTC
cdr3_aa: CASSFDDYEQYF
j_call: TRBJ2-7
v_call: TRBV7-9
d_call: NA
clone_size: NA

cdr3_nt: TGTGCCAGCAGCTTAGTTCCGGGGGCGAGGACTGAAGCTTTCTTT
cdr3_aa: CASSLVPGARTEAFF
j_call: TRBJ1-1
v_call: TRBV7-9
d_call: NA
clone_size: NA

cdr3_nt: TGTGCCACCCGAGGGGTCACCGGGGAGCTGTTTTTT
cdr3_aa: CATRGVTGELFF
j_call: TRBJ2-2
v_call: TRBV6-1
d_call: NA
clone_size: NA

cdr3_nt: TGTGCCAGCAGCGCACAGGGGGCGATGAACGAGCAGTACTTC
cdr3_aa: CASSAQGAMNEQYF
j_call: TRBJ2-7
v_call: TRBV2
d_call: TRBD1
clone_size: NA

cdr3_nt: TGTGCCAGCAGGGGCGGAAACACCATATATTTT
cdr3_aa: CASRGGNTIYF
j_call: TRBJ1-3
v_call: TRBV6-5
d_call: NA
clone_size: NA

cdr3_nt: TGCGCCAGCAGCACGGGACAGGGGCGTGAAAAACTGTTTTTT
cdr3_aa: CASSTGQGREKLFF
j_call: TRBJ1-4
v_call: TRBV5-1
d_call: TRBD1
clone_size: NA

cdr3_nt: TGTGCCAGCAGTTCTACCTACGAGCAGTACTTC
cdr3_aa: CASSSTYEQYF
j_call: TRBJ2-7
v_call: TRBV5-6
d_call: NA
clone_size: NA

cdr3_nt: TGTGCCAGCAGCGTCGGACAAAACTATGGCTACACCTTC
cdr3_aa: CASSVGQNYGYTF
j_call: TRBJ1-2
v_call: TRBV9
d_call: NA
clone_size: NA

cdr3_nt: TGTGCCAGCAGTTACCGCGGGACGGGAAACTATGGCTACACCTTC
cdr3_aa: CASSYRGTGNYGYTF
j_call: TRBJ1-2
v_call: TRBV6-5
d_call: NA
clone_size: NA

cdr3_nt: TGCGCCAGCAGCTTGCACCTCCAAGAGACCCAGTACTTC
cdr3_aa: CASSLHLQETQYF
j_call: TRBJ2-5
v_call: TRBV5-1
d_call: NA
clone_size: NA

cdr3_nt: TGTGCCAGCAGCGAAGGACAGGTCTTGGGAAACACCATATATTTT
cdr3_aa: CASSEGQVLGNTIYF
j_call: TRBJ1-3
v_call: TRBV9
d_call: TRBD1
clone_size: NA

cdr3_nt: TGTGCCAGCAGTTACAGGGGAGGGGTTCAGTACTTC
cdr3_aa: CASSYRGGVQYF
j_call: TRBJ2-4
v_call: TRBV6-5
d_call: TRBD2
clone_size: NA

cdr3_nt: TGCAGTGCGGGAGAGTACAATGAGCAGTTCTTC
cdr3_aa: CSAGEYNEQFF
j_call: TRBJ2-1
v_call: TRBV20-1
d_call: NA
clone_size: NA

cdr3_nt: TGTGCCAGCAATTCCCATCTTTTCCAGAGCTCCTACAATGAGCAGTTCTTC
cdr3_aa: CASNSHLFQSSYNEQFF
j_call: TRBJ2-1
v_call: TRBV2
d_call: NA
clone_size: few

cdr3_nt: TGTGCCAGCAGGGAGGGACTCAGCGTCTATGGCTACACCTTC
cdr3_aa: CASREGLSVYGYTF
j_call: TRBJ1-2
v_call: TRBV27
d_call: NA
clone_size: NA

cdr3_nt: TGTGCCAGCTCACCACAGAGTGTACAGGGACATGAAAAACTGTTTTTT
cdr3_aa: CASSPQSVQGHEKLFF
j_call: TRBJ1-4
v_call: TRBV18
d_call: NA
clone_size: NA

cdr3_nt: TGTGCCAGCAGCCCCGACCGCAGGAACATTCAGTACTTC
cdr3_aa: CASSPDRRNIQYF
j_call: TRBJ2-4
v_call: TRBV5-6
d_call: NA
clone_size: NA

cdr3_nt: TGTGCCAGCAGCTCCTTCGGACAGGGCGAAAACATTCAGTACTTC
cdr3_aa: CASSSFGQGENIQYF
j_call: TRBJ2-4
v_call: TRBV11-3
d_call: TRBD1
clone_size: NA

cdr3_nt: TGTGCCTGGAGTCCGGCGACTCGCCCCTACGAGCAGTACTTC
cdr3_aa: CAWSPATRPYEQYF
j_call: TRBJ2-7
v_call: TRBV30
d_call: NA
clone_size: NA

cdr3_nt: TGTGCCAGTAGTATCACGACAGCAGATCAGCCCCAGCATTTT
cdr3_aa: CASSITTADQPQHF
j_call: TRBJ1-5
v_call: TRBV19
d_call: NA
clone_size: NA

cdr3_nt: TGTGCCAGCAGCCAAAGTGAGGGGGCTATATACGAGCAGTACTTC
cdr3_aa: CASSQSEGAIYEQYF
j_call: TRBJ2-7
v_call: TRBV4-2
d_call: TRBD1
clone_size: NA

cdr3_nt: TGCGCCAGCAGTCAACCCGACACGATACCGAACACAGATACGCAGTATTTT
cdr3_aa: CASSQPDTIPNTDTQYF
j_call: TRBJ2-3
v_call: TRBV23-1
d_call: NA
clone_size: NA

cdr3_nt: TGTGCCAGCAGTTACCTATATAGCAATCAGCCCCAGCATTTT
cdr3_aa: CASSYLYSNQPQHF
j_call: TRBJ1-5
v_call: TRBV6-5
d_call: NA
clone_size: NA

cdr3_nt: TGTGCCAGTAGTCCAGGACAGGGTAGGTACAATGAGCAGTTCTTC
cdr3_aa: CASSPGQGRYNEQFF
j_call: TRBJ2-1
v_call: TRBV19
d_call: TRBD1
clone_size: NA

cdr3_nt: TGCGCCAGCAGCCAAGTAGGGGCAGGGCCCACCTACGAGCAGTACTTC
cdr3_aa: CASSQVGAGPTYEQYF
j_call: TRBJ2-7
v_call: TRBV4-1
d_call: NA
clone_size: once

cdr3_nt: TGCGCCAGCAGCTTAATGGGTGAGGGTGAGCAGTTCTTC
cdr3_aa: CASSLMGEGEQFF
j_call: TRBJ2-1
v_call: TRBV5-1
d_call: NA
clone_size: NA

cdr3_nt: TGTGCCAGCAGTCCGCGGGGTTCACCCCTCCACTTT
cdr3_aa: CASSPRGSPLHF
j_call: TRBJ1-6
v_call: TRBV27
d_call: NA
clone_size: few

cdr3_nt: TGCGCCAGCAGTCGGACTAGCGGGGGGACCACAGATACGCAGTATTTT
cdr3_aa: CASSRTSGGTTDTQYF
j_call: TRBJ2-3
v_call: TRBV5-1
d_call: TRBD2
clone_size: NA

cdr3_nt: TGTGCCAGCAGCGCCCCGGGGCAGCGAGGAAATTCACCCCTCCACTTT
cdr3_aa: CASSAPGQRGNSPLHF
j_call: TRBJ1-6
v_call: TRBV2
d_call: NA
clone_size: NA

cdr3_nt: TGTGCCAGCAGTGACGGTATCGGGGGCAAGAACACTGAAGCTTTCTTT
cdr3_aa: CASSDGIGGKNTEAFF
j_call: TRBJ1-1
v_call: TRBV6-4
d_call: NA
clone_size: NA

cdr3_nt: TGTGCCAGCAGCTTCCAGACTAGCGGGGCCACCGGGGAGCTGTTTTTT
cdr3_aa: CASSFQTSGATGELFF
j_call: TRBJ2-2
v_call: TRBV7-3
d_call: TRBD2
clone_size: NA

cdr3_nt: TGCGCCAGCAGCTCGGCAGGGACTCAGTTAGGCTACACCTTC
cdr3_aa: CASSSAGTQLGYTF
j_call: TRBJ1-2
v_call: TRBV5-1
d_call: NA
clone_size: NA

cdr3_nt: TGTGCCAGCTCACCGGGGTCCGGCAATCAGCCCCAGCATTTT
cdr3_aa: CASSPGSGNQPQHF
j_call: TRBJ1-5
v_call: TRBV18
d_call: NA
clone_size: NA

cdr3_nt: TGTGCCTTAGGCAGGGGTGGCTACACCTTC
cdr3_aa: CALGRGGYTF
j_call: TRBJ1-2
v_call: TRBV30
d_call: NA
clone_size: NA

cdr3_nt: TGTGCCAGCAGCTTAGCGAAGCCCCTAGAGACCAAAAACATTCAGTACTTC
cdr3_aa: CASSLAKPLETKNIQYF
j_call: TRBJ2-4
v_call: TRBV7-9
d_call: NA
clone_size: few

cdr3_nt: TGTGCCAGCAGCCACAGACGGACAAACCTTTACGAAAAACTGTTTTTT
cdr3_aa: CASSHRRTNLYEKLFF
j_call: TRBJ1-4
v_call: TRBV7-9
d_call: NA
clone_size: NA

cdr3_nt: TGTGCCAGCAGCCAACGACAGGGTCCCTACGAGCAGTACTTC
cdr3_aa: CASSQRQGPYEQYF
j_call: TRBJ2-7
v_call: TRBV14
d_call: TRBD1
clone_size: NA

cdr3_nt: TGTGCCAGCAGCATAGACAGGGCCTATGGCTACACCTTC
cdr3_aa: CASSIDRAYGYTF
j_call: TRBJ1-2
v_call: TRBV5-5
d_call: TRBD1
clone_size: once

cdr3_nt: TGTGCCATCAACGGACAGGGGCCCTACAATGAGCAGTTCTTC
cdr3_aa: CAINGQGPYNEQFF
j_call: TRBJ2-1
v_call: TRBV10-3
d_call: TRBD1
clone_size: medium-sized

cdr3_nt: TGCGCCAGCAGCTTGTCCTCCCCGTTTTCCGGCTACACCTTC
cdr3_aa: CASSLSSPFSGYTF
j_call: TRBJ1-2
v_call: TRBV5-1
d_call: NA
clone_size: medium-sized

cdr3_nt: TGTGCCAGCAGCGTTGACAGGGGAAGGCACGAGCAGTACTTC
cdr3_aa: CASSVDRGRHEQYF
j_call: TRBJ2-7
v_call: TRBV6-6
d_call: TRBD1
clone_size: NA

cdr3_nt: TGTGCCAGCTCACCTTTTTCGGGCGAGAATGAAAAACTGTTTTTT
cdr3_aa: CASSPFSGENEKLFF
j_call: TRBJ1-4
v_call: TRBV18
d_call: NA
clone_size: NA

cdr3_nt: TGTGCCAGCAGCGTAGCTTGGGCAGCCTCCTACAATGAGCAGTTCTTC
cdr3_aa: CASSVAWAASYNEQFF
j_call: TRBJ2-1
v_call: TRBV9
d_call: NA
clone_size: once

cdr3_nt: TGTGCCAGCAGCTTTCAAGTTCAGCTTCACGGTATCACCATATATTTT
cdr3_aa: CASSFQVQLHGITIYF
j_call: TRBJ1-3
v_call: TRBV5-6
d_call: NA
clone_size: NA

cdr3_nt: TGTGCCAGCAGCGTAGGTGCCCACTCTGGAAACACCATATATTTT
cdr3_aa: CASSVGAHSGNTIYF
j_call: TRBJ1-3
v_call: TRBV9
d_call: NA
clone_size: medium-sized

cdr3_nt: TGTGCCAGTAGTTTGACGTCGGCTTACGGCTACACCTTC
cdr3_aa: CASSLTSAYGYTF
j_call: TRBJ1-2
v_call: TRBV19
d_call: NA
clone_size: NA

cdr3_nt: TGTGCCAGCGGGTGGCAGTCCAATTCACCCCTCCACTTT
cdr3_aa: CASGWQSNSPLHF
j_call: TRBJ1-6
v_call: TRBV19
d_call: NA
clone_size: few

cdr3_nt: TGCGCCAGCAGCCAAACTTTGAGCTTCCCCCTCCACTTT
cdr3_aa: CASSQTLSFPLHF
j_call: TRBJ1-6
v_call: TRBV4-1
d_call: NA
clone_size: NA

cdr3_nt: TGTGCCAGCAGTTACTCTGGGGACGGTGCCTCCTACGAGCAGTACTTC
cdr3_aa: CASSYSGDGASYEQYF
j_call: TRBJ2-7
v_call: TRBV6-5
d_call: NA
clone_size: NA

cdr3_nt: TGTGCCAGATTACAGGGTGCAACTAATGAAAAACTGTTTTTT
cdr3_aa: CARLQGATNEKLFF
j_call: TRBJ1-4
v_call: TRBV28
d_call: NA
clone_size: NA

cdr3_nt: TGTGCCAGCAGCTCACTCTGGACACTAAGAAGTAACTACGAGCAGTACTTC
cdr3_aa: CASSSLWTLRSNYEQYF
j_call: TRBJ2-7
v_call: TRBV7-6
d_call: NA
clone_size: NA

cdr3_nt: TGTGCCAGCAGTTACTCGGGGGGGCCGACTTCCTATGGCTACACCTTC
cdr3_aa: CASSYSGGPTSYGYTF
j_call: TRBJ1-2
v_call: TRBV6-5
d_call: NA
clone_size: NA

cdr3_nt: TGCGCCAGCAGCTTGGACAGTAACTATGGCTACACCTTC
cdr3_aa: CASSLDSNYGYTF
j_call: TRBJ1-2
v_call: TRBV5-1
d_call: NA
clone_size: NA

cdr3_nt: TGTGCCAGCAGCCTCCCCCGGAGGCGAGAAGAGAACACTGAAGCTTTCTTT
cdr3_aa: CASSLPRRREENTEAFF
j_call: TRBJ1-1
v_call: TRBV7-9
d_call: NA
clone_size: NA

cdr3_nt: TGTGCCTGGAGTCCCGGGACAGAGGAAAACACCATATATTTT
cdr3_aa: CAWSPGTEENTIYF
j_call: TRBJ1-3
v_call: TRBV30
d_call: TRBD1
clone_size: NA

cdr3_nt: TGTGCCAGCAGCCCAAAGGGACAGGGGTTAACCGGGGAGCTGTTTTTT
cdr3_aa: CASSPKGQGLTGELFF
j_call: TRBJ2-2
v_call: TRBV7-9
d_call: TRBD1
clone_size: NA

cdr3_nt: TGTGCCACCAGCAGAGGAAGGGTTCAGCCCCAGCATTTT
cdr3_aa: CATSRGRVQPQHF
j_call: TRBJ1-5
v_call: TRBV15
d_call: NA
clone_size: NA